This TCR beta chain was retrieved from a study of regulatory T cells in long-lasting Graves disease. Study-level background: Graves' patients diagnosed newly had used antithyroid drugs under 3 months.

Germline loops: CDR1 LGHDT, CDR2 YNNKEL (reference sequence). This CDR3 is built from 15 residues. J gave up 8 bases and V 2 bases, and 6 bases lay outside the gene matches. Arm-PCR with iRepertoire HTBI primers amplified the CDR3 regions for these TCR beta libraries. TCRdb ran MiXCR on the multiplex PCR reads and lists one entry per CDR3 protein. The table includes 200,000 to 250,000 distinct CDR3 sequences, roughly 18% detected once. Study results and limitations: With persistent disease, TRBV28, TRBJ1-2 and TRBJ2-5 were the favored segments.

Time point noted: newly diagnosed GD, antithyroid drugs for less than 3 months. Preparation of the TCR library used RNA extracted from PBMCs. This clonotype appeared a few times. Antigen: not known. These data were likewise used in another study, on T cells in Graves' hyperthyroidism and ophthalmopathy.

The clonotype originates from a woman in her twenties or thirties with Graves disease. The sample in question was peripheral blood mononuclear cells (PBMCs), obtained at new diagnosis, from a patient treated with antithyroid drugs. V gene TRBV3-1 combines with J gene TRBJ1-2; TRBD1 aligns across 12 bases. The CDR3: CASSQWGQGAGGYTF. DNA of the CDR3: TGTGCCAGCAGCCAATGGGGACAGGGGGCAGGGGGCTACACCTTC.